Below, 25 T cell receptor beta chains from the same sample are listed, as sequenced in a study of shared clonotypes between healthy human individuals. The protocol was immunoSEQ multiplex PCR, while the TCRdb copy is restricted to in-frame clones and leaves out a portion. The sample records roughly 1 million clones, roughly 80% being singletons. The sample comprised memory CD4+ T cells sorted from blood. The subset here: CD45RA-negative fraction. The receptors come from a man between 18 and 35 years old in good health.

CDR3 nucleotides: TGTGCCAGCAGCCAACTACTGGACAGGGGAAATTCACCCCTCCACTTT. It encodes CASSQLLDRGNSPLHF. J is TRBJ1-6 and V is TRBV27; TRBD1 matches at 9 bases. With V trimmed by 6 bases and J by 7 bases, 10 bases remained unmatched. The CDR3 extends over 16 amino acids. The germline V gene has CDR1 MNHEY and CDR2 SMNVEV (reference sequence).

The gene calls are TRBV11-3 and TRBJ2-1, with TRBD2 matching over 11 bases. The CDR3 covers 13 residues. The germline gives CDR1 SGHNT, CDR2 YENEEA. V lost 5 bases to trimming and J lost 8 bases; unmatched junction nucleotides: 2. This CDR3 is CASSPGLADEQFF. CDR3 in DNA: TGTGCCAGCAGCCCGGGACTAGCGGATGAGCAGTTCTTC. Full variable domain (missing parts from reference TRBV11-3 and TRBJ2-1): EAGVVQSPRYKIIEKKQPVAFWCNPISGHNTLYWYLQNLGQGPELLIRYENEEAVDDSQLPKDRFSAERLKGVDSTLKIQPAELGDSAVYLCASSPGLADEQFFGPGTRLTVL.

This rearrangement joins TRBV28 to TRBJ2-2; 9 nucleotides agree with TRBD1. After removal of 7 bases from V and 5 bases from J, the junction contained 11 bases not matched to a gene. Looked up from germline, CDR1 is MDHEN and CDR2 is SYDVKM. The CDR3 extends over 16 amino acids. The CDR3 DNA sequence: TGTGCCAGCACCTTAAGGACAGGGGCGAGTACCGGGGAGCTGTTTTTT. Translated, it gives CASTLRTGASTGELFF.

The rearrangement links TRBV5-1 to TRBJ2-5; 7 nucleotides match TRBD1. The V segment lost 4 bases and the J segment 3 bases; nucleotides outside the gene matches: 3. The CDR3 totals 13 residues. Germline V lookup: CDR1 SGHRS, CDR2 YFSETQ. The CDR3 coding sequence is TGCGCCAGCAGCATGGGACAGAAAGAGACCCAGTACTTC. This translates into CASSMGQKETQYF.

This clone has a single count. This chain connects TRBV5-6 to TRBJ2-2, with TRBD1 as a possible D gene (5 bases). In germline, CDR1 is SGHDT, CDR2 YYEEEE. This CDR3 contains 16 residues. Trimming removed 2 bases at V and 3 bases at J, with 14 bases between. CDR3 in DNA: TGTGCCAGCAGCTTCTCAATCAGGGTAGACACCGGGGAGCTGTTTTTT. It specifies CASSFSIRVDTGELFF.

The chain recombines TRBV13 with TRBJ1-6, with 8 bases that match TRBD1. The V gene's germline CDR1 is PRHDT and CDR2 FYEKMQ (reference sequence). Germline trimming cut 6 bases from V and 9 bases from J; bases unmatched to any gene: 4. The CDR3 consists of 13 residues. Written as DNA, the CDR3 is TGTGCCAGCAGGACAGGGGCGGGTTCACCCCTCCACTTT. Translating gives CASRTGAGSPLHF.

Notes on this clone: The same CDR3 is also encoded by other DNA sequences in this sample. The chain is built from TRBV30 and TRBJ1-2, with 11 bases fitting TRBD1. V shed 1 base and J 3 bases; nucleotides not matched to a gene: 1. CDR1 is GTSNPN, CDR2 SVGIG, per germline (reference sequence). CDR3 length equals 14 residues. CDR3 nucleotides: TGTGCCTGGAGTGGGGACAGGGGGGACTATGGCTACACCTTC. Its protein is CAWSGDRGDYGYTF.

The count of this clone is one. This chain uses TRBV5-1 with TRBJ1-5; possible D gene TRBD1, 6 bases. Germline CDR1 reads SGHRS; CDR2 reads YFSETQ. Trimming left V 2 bases short and J 5 bases short, with 11 bases between. This CDR3 is built from 14 residues. CDR3 protein: CASSFTGQDQPQHF. The CDR3 DNA reads TGCGCCAGCAGCTTTACGGGACAAGATCAGCCCCAGCATTTT.

The chain recombines TRBV29-1 with TRBJ2-7, with D hard to call. CDR1 is SQVTM, CDR2 ANQGSEA, per germline. Trimming stripped 2 bases from V and 2 bases from J, with 10 bases between. The CDR3 sequence is 13 residues long. CDR3 sequence reads: CSVEIRQPYEQYF. Written as DNA, the CDR3 is TGCAGCGTTGAAATTCGGCAACCCTACGAGCAGTACTTC.

This clone has a handful of counts. The CDR3 coding sequence is TGTGCCAGCAGTTACAGAACAAGTGGGGGCACAGATACGCAGTATTTT. Amino acids: CASSYRTSGGTDTQYF. The chain recombines TRBV6-5 with TRBJ2-3; D ambiguous. The germline CDR1 and CDR2 sequences are MNHEY and SVGAGI. This CDR3 comprises 16 residues. Trimming removed 2 bases at V and 1 base at J, with 13 bases between.

The rearrangement uses TRBV9 and TRBJ2-7; 8 bases align to TRBD2. The CDR3 consists of 16 residues. Germline trimming cut 1 base from V and 2 bases from J; bases unmatched to any gene: 8. Germline-derived CDR1 and CDR2 are SGDLS and YYNGEE. CDR3 DNA: TGTGCCAGCAGCGTAACCCCACGGGGGGGGGCCTACGAGCAGTACTTC. Residues: CASSVTPRGGAYEQYF.

The V gene is TRBV19, the J gene TRBJ2-3, with D unresolved. Germline V CDR1 and CDR2: LNHDA, SQIVND (reference sequence). With 4 bases removed from V and 0 bases from J, the gap between germline ends came to 11 bases. The CDR3 length is 15 residues. CDR3: CASSKGFGSTDTQYF. The CDR3 DNA sequence: TGTGCCAGTAGTAAAGGGTTTGGGAGCACAGATACGCAGTATTTT.

The rearrangement uses TRBV5-6 and TRBJ2-7; 11 bases align to TRBD1. CDR1 SGHDT and CDR2 YYEEEE come from the germline V gene. The CDR3 has 16 residues. J was trimmed by 5 bases and V by 0 bases; bases with no gene match: 7. The CDR3 region is CASSLVVGQGVHEQYF. CDR3 DNA sequence: TGTGCCAGCAGCTTGGTGGTGGGACAGGGGGTCCACGAGCAGTACTTC.

A few counts support this clone. The chain links TRBV10-2 to TRBJ1-6; D not resolved. V was cut by 10 bases and J by 7 bases, with 20 bases left in between. This CDR3 comprises 15 residues. Germline V lookup: CDR1 WSHSY, CDR2 SAAADI. The CDR3 bases are TGCGCCACACAGCCCATGGTGGCGGACAATTCACCCCTCCACTTT. Amino acids: CATQPMVADNSPLHF.

The chain couples TRBV5-1 to TRBJ1-4; perhaps TRBD1 as D (6 bases). Germline CDR1 and CDR2: SGHRS and YFSETQ. The CDR3 is 14 residues long. V was trimmed by 4 bases and J by 7 bases, leaving 14 bases between them. The CDR3 loop reads CASSKATGGEKLFF. CDR3 nucleotide sequence: TGCGCCAGCAGCAAGGCGACAGGCGGTGAAAAACTGTTTTTT.

The chain couples TRBV30 to TRBJ2-1; the match to TRBD1 covers 7 bases. This CDR3 spans 15 amino acids. Unmatched junction bases numbered 4, after V lost 0 bases and J lost 2 bases. Per the germline V gene, CDR1 is GTSNPN and CDR2 is SVGIG (reference sequence). The DNA for the CDR3 is TGTGCCTGGAGTGTGGCGACAGGGACCTACAATGAGCAGTTCTTC. Translating gives CAWSVATGTYNEQFF.

Many counts were recorded for this clone. The V and J genes are TRBV30 and TRBJ2-7; either TRBD1 or TRBD2 may fit D (5 bases each). The CDR3 length is 14 residues. V was trimmed by 2 bases and J by 2 bases, leaving 13 bases between them. CDR1 is GTSNPN, CDR2 SVGIG, per germline (reference sequence). The CDR3 is CAWSLLGTTYEQYF. CDR3 bases: TGTGCCTGGAGTTTACTGGGGACCACCTACGAGCAGTACTTC.

The chain couples TRBV28 to TRBJ1-4, with D hard to call. The CDR3 is made up of 13 amino acids. V lost 7 bases and J 7 bases, leaving 13 bases between the germline ends. Germline-derived CDR1 and CDR2 are MDHEN and SYDVKM. The chain's CDR3 is CASTGSTREKLFF. The DNA for the CDR3 is TGTGCCAGCACGGGATCGACTCGTGAAAAACTGTTTTTT.

This rearrangement joins TRBV9 to TRBJ2-7; D might be TRBD2 (6 bases). The V end lost 0 bases, the J end lost 6 bases, and 13 bases lay between the germline ends. This CDR3 spans 14 amino acids. In germline, CDR1 is SGDLS, CDR2 YYNGEE. CDR3 residues: CASSVGPLATEQYF. CDR3 DNA sequence: TGTGCCAGCAGCGTAGGACCACTAGCCACCGAGCAGTACTTC.

The J gene is TRBJ2-5, the V gene TRBV27; D is perhaps TRBD2 (6 bases). Germline V CDR1 and CDR2: MNHEY, SMNVEV (reference sequence). This CDR3 contains 14 residues. Trimming took off 4 bases at V and 1 base at J, with 10 bases between the two ends. CDR3 protein: CASSSGGTQETQYF. The CDR3, as DNA: TGTGCCAGCAGTTCTGGAGGGACCCAAGAGACCCAGTACTTC.

The J gene is TRBJ1-5, the V gene TRBV12-2. TRBV12-2 counts as a pseudogene. There are 16 residues in the CDR3. CDR3 loop: CASRVGTDGSNQPQHF. In DNA form, the CDR3 reads TGTGCAAGTCGCGTAGGGACCGATGGCAGCAATCAGCCCCAGCATTTT.

In this sample, this clone turned up once. The chain carries TRBV10-1 and TRBJ2-5; TRBD2 matches at 13 bases. CDR1 is WNHNN and CDR2 is SYGVQD in the germline V gene (reference sequence). V dropped 1 base and J dropped 5; count of bases not matched to a gene: 4. This CDR3 region has 16 residues. The CDR3 sequence: CASSEWTSGSPETQYF. The CDR3 nucleotides are TGCGCCAGCAGTGAGTGGACTAGCGGGAGCCCCGAGACCCAGTACTTC.

In this sample, this clone turned up a few times. The chain is built from TRBV19 and TRBJ1-2; D perhaps matches TRBD1 (6 bases). V lost 6 bases to trimming and J lost 7 bases, with 21 bases between them. The CDR3 contains 15 residues. CDR1 and CDR2 (germline): LNHDA, SQIVND (reference sequence). The CDR3 region is CASRDPGTHTPGYTF. As DNA, the CDR3 is TGTGCCAGTAGGGACCCCGGGACACACACTCCTGGCTACACCTTC. Looking up the rest from reference TRBV19 and TRBJ1-2 gives the full variable domain: DGGITQSPKYLFRKEGQNVTLSCEQNLNHDAMYWYRQDPGQGLRLIYYSQIVNDFQKGDIAEGYSVSREKKESFPLTVTSAQKNPTAFYLCASRDPGTHTPGYTFGSGTRLTVV.

Notes on this clone: Other DNA sequences in the same sample also yield this CDR3. The J gene is TRBJ1-1, the V gene TRBV18; D ambiguous. V shed 2 bases and J shed 0 bases, with 7 bases lying between them. The CDR3 has 14 residues. Germline V gene data show CDR1 as KGHSH and CDR2 as LQKENI. CDR3 DNA: TGTGCCAGCTCACCAGGAGGGTTGAACACTGAAGCTTTCTTT. Protein sequence: CASSPGGLNTEAFF. Looking up the rest from reference TRBV18 and TRBJ1-1 gives the full variable domain: NAGVMQNPRHLVRRRGQEARLRCSPMKGHSHVYWYRQLPEEGLKFMVYLQKENIIDESGMPKERFSAEFPKEGPSILRIQQVVRGDSAAYFCASSPGGLNTEAFFGQGTRLTVV.

The chain joins TRBV6-1 to TRBJ1-3; the D is unclear. Germline assignment: CDR1 MNHNS and CDR2 SASEGT. Trimming stripped 7 bases from V and 0 bases from J, with 13 bases between. The CDR3 runs to 15 residues. CDR3 DNA: TGTGCCAGCACTAGAAAGCTGGACTCTGGAAACACCATATATTTT. Protein product: CASTRKLDSGNTIYF.